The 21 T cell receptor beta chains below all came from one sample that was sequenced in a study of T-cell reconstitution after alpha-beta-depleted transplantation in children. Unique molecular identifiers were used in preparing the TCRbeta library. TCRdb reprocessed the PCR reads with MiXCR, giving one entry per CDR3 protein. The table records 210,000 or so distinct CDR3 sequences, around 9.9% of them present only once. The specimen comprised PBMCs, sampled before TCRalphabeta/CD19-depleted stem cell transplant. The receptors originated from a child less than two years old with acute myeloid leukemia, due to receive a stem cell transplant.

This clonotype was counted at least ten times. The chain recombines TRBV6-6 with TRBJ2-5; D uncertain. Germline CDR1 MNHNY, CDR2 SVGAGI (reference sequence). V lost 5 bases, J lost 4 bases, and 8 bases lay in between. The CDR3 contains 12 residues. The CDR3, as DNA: TGTGCCAGCAGTAGTACCCGAGAGACCCAGTACTTC. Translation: CASSSTRETQYF.

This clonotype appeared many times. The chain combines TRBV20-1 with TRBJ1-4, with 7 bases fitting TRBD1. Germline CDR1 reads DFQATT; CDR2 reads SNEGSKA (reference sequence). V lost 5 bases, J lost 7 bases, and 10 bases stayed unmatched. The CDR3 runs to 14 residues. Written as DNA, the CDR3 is TGCAGTGCTCCCTACTACAGGGGAGGTGAAAAACTGTTTTTT. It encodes CSAPYYRGGEKLFF.

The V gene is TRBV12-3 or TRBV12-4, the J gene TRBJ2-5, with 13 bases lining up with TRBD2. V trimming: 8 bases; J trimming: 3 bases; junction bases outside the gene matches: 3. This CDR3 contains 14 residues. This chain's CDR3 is CASGLAGAKETQYF. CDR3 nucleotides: TGTGCCAGCGGACTAGCGGGGGCGAAAGAGACCCAGTACTTC.

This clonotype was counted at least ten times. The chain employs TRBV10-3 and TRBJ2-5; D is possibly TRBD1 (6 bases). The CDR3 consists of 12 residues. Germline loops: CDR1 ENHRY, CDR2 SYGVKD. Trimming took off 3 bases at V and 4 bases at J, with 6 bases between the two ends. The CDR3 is CAISEGGETQYF. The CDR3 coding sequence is TGTGCCATCAGTGAAGGGGGAGAGACCCAGTACTTC.

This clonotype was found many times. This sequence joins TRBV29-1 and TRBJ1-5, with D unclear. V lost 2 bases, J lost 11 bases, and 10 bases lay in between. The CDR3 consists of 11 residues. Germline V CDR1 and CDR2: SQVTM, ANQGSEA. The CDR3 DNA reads TGCAGCGTTGAAAGCGGTGGGTCCCAGCATTTT. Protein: CSVESGGSQHF.

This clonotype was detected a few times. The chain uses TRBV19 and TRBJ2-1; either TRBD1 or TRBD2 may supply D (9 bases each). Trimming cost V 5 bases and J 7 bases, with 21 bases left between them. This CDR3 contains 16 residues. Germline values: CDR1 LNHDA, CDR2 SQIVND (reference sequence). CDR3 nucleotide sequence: TGTGCCAGTAGTCCCAGCGGGGGGACAGGGTCGAATGAGCAGTTCTTC. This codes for CASSPSGGTGSNEQFF.

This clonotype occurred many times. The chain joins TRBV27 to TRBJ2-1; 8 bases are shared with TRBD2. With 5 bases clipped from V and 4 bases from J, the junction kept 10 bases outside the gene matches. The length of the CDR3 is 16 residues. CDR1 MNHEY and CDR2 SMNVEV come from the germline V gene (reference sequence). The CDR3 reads CASSTRLARWYNEQFF. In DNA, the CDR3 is TGTGCCAGCAGTACCCGACTAGCGCGTTGGTACAATGAGCAGTTCTTC.

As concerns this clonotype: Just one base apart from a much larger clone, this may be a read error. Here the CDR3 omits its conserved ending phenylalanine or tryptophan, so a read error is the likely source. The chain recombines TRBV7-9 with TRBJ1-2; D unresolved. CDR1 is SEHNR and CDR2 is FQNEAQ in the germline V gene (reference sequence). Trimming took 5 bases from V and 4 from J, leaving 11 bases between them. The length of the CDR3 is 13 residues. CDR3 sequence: CASSPNPGYGYTI. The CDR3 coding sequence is TGTGCCAGCAGCCCTAATCCGGGCTATGGCTACACCATC.

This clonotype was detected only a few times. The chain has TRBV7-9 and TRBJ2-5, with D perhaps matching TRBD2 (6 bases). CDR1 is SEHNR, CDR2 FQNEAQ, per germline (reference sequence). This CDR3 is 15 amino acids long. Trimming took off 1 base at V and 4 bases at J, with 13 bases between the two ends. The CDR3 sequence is CASSLGRMGGETQYF. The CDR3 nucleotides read TGTGCCAGCAGCTTAGGAAGAATGGGAGGAGAGACCCAGTACTTC.

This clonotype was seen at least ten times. CDR3 protein: CSARVGTRLYNEQFF. CDR3 in DNA: TGCAGTGCTAGAGTTGGGACTAGGCTCTACAATGAGCAGTTCTTC. The genes are TRBV20-1 and TRBJ2-1, with TRBD2 matching over 8 bases. Germline trimming cut 1 base from V and 3 bases from J; bases unmatched to any gene: 5. The CDR3 loop spans 15 amino acids. Germline V gene sequence: CDR1 DFQATT, CDR2 SNEGSKA (reference sequence).

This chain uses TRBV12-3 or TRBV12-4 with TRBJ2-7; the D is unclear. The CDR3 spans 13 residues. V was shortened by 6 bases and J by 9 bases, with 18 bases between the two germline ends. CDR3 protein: CASSLTSKDPQYF. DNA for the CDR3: TGTGCCAGCAGCTTAACATCCAAAGACCCGCAGTACTTC.

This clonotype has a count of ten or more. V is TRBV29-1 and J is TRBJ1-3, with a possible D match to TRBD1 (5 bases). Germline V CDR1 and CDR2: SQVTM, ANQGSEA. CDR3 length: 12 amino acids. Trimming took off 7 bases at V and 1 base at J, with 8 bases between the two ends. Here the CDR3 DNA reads TGCAGCGGACAGATTTCTGGAAACACCATATATTTT. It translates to CSGQISGNTIYF. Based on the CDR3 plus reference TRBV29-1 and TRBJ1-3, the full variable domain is SAVISQKPSRDICQRGTSLTIQCQVDSQVTMMFWYRQQPGQSLTLIATANQGSEATYESGFVIDKFPISRPNLTFSTLTVSNMSPEDSSIYLCSGQISGNTIYFGEGSWLTVV.

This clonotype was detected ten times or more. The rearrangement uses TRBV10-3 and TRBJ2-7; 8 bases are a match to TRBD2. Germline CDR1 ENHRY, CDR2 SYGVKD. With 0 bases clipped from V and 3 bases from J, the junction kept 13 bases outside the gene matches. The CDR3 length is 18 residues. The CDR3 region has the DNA TGTGCCATCAGTGAGTCGACTTATACTAGCGGAAGGGTCTACGAGCAGTACTTC. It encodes CAISESTYTSGRVYEQYF.

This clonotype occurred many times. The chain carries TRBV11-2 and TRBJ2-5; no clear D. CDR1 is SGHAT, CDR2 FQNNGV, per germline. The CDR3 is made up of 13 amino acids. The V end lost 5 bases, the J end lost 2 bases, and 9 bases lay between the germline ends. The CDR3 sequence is CASSKSFQETQYF. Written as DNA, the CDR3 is TGTGCCAGCAGCAAAAGTTTTCAAGAGACCCAGTACTTC. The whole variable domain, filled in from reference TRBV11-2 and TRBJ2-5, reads EAGVAQSPRYKIIEKRQSVAFWCNPISGHATLYWYQQILGQGPKLLIQFQNNGVVDDSQLPKDRFSAERLKGVDSTLKIQPAKLEDSAVYLCASSKSFQETQYFGPGTRLLVL.

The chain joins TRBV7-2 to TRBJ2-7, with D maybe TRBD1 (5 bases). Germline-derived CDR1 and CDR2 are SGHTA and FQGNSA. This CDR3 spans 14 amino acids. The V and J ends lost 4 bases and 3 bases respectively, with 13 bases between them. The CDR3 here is CASSSGPGYYEQYF. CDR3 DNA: TGTGCCAGCAGCTCTGGACCAGGGTACTACGAGCAGTACTTC.

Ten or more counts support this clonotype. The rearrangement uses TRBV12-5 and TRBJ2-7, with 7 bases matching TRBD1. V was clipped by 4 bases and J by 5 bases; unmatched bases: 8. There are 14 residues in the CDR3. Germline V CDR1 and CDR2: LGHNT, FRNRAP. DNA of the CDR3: TGTGCTAGTGGTTCCCCGGGACAGTACCACGAGCAGTACTTC. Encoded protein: CASGSPGQYHEQYF.

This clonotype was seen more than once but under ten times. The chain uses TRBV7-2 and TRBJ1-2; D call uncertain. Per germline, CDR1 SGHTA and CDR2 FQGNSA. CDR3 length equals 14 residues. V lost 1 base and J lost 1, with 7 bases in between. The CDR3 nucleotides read TGTGCCAGCAGCTTAGGGGTCGGTAACTATGGCTACACCTTC. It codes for CASSLGVGNYGYTF.

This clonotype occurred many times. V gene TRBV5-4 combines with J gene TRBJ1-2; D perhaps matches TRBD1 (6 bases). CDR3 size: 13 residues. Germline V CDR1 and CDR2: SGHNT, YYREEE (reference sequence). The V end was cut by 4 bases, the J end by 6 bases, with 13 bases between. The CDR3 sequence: CASSPTGLDGYTF. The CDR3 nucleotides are TGTGCCAGCAGCCCTACAGGGCTGGATGGCTACACCTTC.

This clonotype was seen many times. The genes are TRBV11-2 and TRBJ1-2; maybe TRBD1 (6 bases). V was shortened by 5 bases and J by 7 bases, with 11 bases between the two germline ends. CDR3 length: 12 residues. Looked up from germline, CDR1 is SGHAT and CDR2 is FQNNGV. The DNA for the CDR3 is TGTGCCAGCAGCCCCAGGGGATTTGGCTACACCTTC. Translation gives CASSPRGFGYTF.

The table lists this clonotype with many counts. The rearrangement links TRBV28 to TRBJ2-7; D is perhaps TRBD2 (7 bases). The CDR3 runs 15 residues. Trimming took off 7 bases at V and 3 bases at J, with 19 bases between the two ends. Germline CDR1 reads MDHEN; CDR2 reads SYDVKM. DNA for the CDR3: TGTGCCAGCACCCCTTTAGGGGGAGGGCTCTACGAGCAGTACTTC. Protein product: CASTPLGGGLYEQYF.

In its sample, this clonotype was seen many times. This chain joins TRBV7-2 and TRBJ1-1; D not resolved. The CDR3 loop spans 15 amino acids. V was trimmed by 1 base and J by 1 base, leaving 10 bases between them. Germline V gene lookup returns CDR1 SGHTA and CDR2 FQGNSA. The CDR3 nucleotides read TGTGCCAGCAGCTTAGGACGGCCACGGAACACTGAAGCTTTCTTT. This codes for CASSLGRPRNTEAFF.